This TCR beta chain was recovered during a study of PD-1 blockade in classical Hodgkin lymphoma. Study-wide results and limits: Newly diagnosed patients reportedly had lower baseline TCR diversity than healthy donors. By C4D1, CD4+ diversity increased significantly, especially in complete responders. Diversity similar to that of newly diagnosed patients was seen at baseline in complete responders.

The CDR3 spans 17 residues. Germline assignment: CDR1 SGHAT and CDR2 FQNNGV. The germline V and J ends were trimmed by 6 bases and 6 bases, with 27 bases remaining between them. Sequencing used immunoSEQ multiplex PCR; TCRdb keeps in-frame clones, though not all of them. The profile shows tens of thousands of clones, 85% to 95% of them singletons. All the patients suffered relapse after autologous stem cell transplantation, and brentuximab vedotin exposure differed. Notes on this clone: Its antigen remains unknown.

The specimen comprised peripheral blood mononuclear cells (PBMCs), sampled at baseline. This clonotype originated in a human donor with classical Hodgkin lymphoma. This chain uses TRBV11-2 with TRBJ2-7; weak D call: TRBD2 (6 bases). CDR3 protein: CASSPEGVWTSDPEQYF. The CDR3, as DNA: TGTGCCAGCAGTCCGGAGGGTGTCTGGACGTCAGATCCCGAGCAGTACTTC. Together with reference TRBV11-2 and TRBJ2-7, the CDR3 gives the full variable domain: EAGVAQSPRYKIIEKRQSVAFWCNPISGHATLYWYQQILGQGPKLLIQFQNNGVVDDSQLPKDRFSAERLKGVDSTLKIQPAKLEDSAVYLCASSPEGVWTSDPEQYFGPGTRLTVT.